Presented here are 5 T cell receptor beta chains from one specimen sequenced in a study of CD8+CD57+ T cells in acquired aplastic anemia. Individuals selected for sequencing had exhibited CD8+CD57+ cell expansion on flow cytometry. Both TCR beta VDJ combination and CDR3 sequence profiling were carried out. Genomic DNA was the template for this profiling. TCRdb ran MiXCR on the reads and lists one entry per CDR3 protein. In the table there are about 180,000 distinct CDR3 sequences, 45% to 60% of which are singletons. Sample: sorted CD4+, CD8+, or CD8+CD57+ T cells (not recorded which) from PBMCs. The receptors here all came from a human donor with aplastic anemia.

This clonotype occurred many times. This chain uses TRBV6-4 with TRBJ2-2; TRBD2 agrees at 10 bases. This CDR3 has 16 residues. The germline V gene has CDR1 MRHNA and CDR2 SNTAGT. Trimming cost V 6 bases and J 0 bases; bases outside gene matches: 4. In nucleotides, the CDR3 is TGTGCCAGCAGCCTTCTAGCGGGGGCGAACACCGGGGAGCTGTTTTTT. Protein product: CASSLLAGANTGELFF.

The genes are TRBV19 and TRBJ2-7; 7 nucleotides align to TRBD1. Trimming removed 5 bases from V and 6 bases from J; junction bases left unmatched: 7. CDR1 and CDR2 (germline): LNHDA, SQIVND (reference sequence). There are 13 residues in the CDR3. DNA of the CDR3: TGTGCCAGTAGTTCCCAGGGACAGACCGAGCAGTACTTC. Protein sequence: CASSSQGQTEQYF. Together with reference TRBV19 and TRBJ2-7, the CDR3 gives the full variable domain: DGGITQSPKYLFRKEGQNVTLSCEQNLNHDAMYWYRQDPGQGLRLIYYSQIVNDFQKGDIAEGYSVSREKKESFPLTVTSAQKNPTAFYLCASSSQGQTEQYFGPGTRLTVT.

This clonotype was observed at least ten times. The rearrangement links TRBV4-2 to TRBJ2-3, with D possibly called TRBD1 or TRBD2 (5 bases each). Germline CDR1 LGHNA, CDR2 YNFKEQ. V was cut by 4 bases and J by 0 bases, with 11 bases left in between. CDR3 length: 15 amino acids. CDR3 sequence reads: CASSPGDGSTDTQYF. CDR3 DNA: TGTGCCAGCAGCCCTGGGGACGGAAGCACAGATACGCAGTATTTT.

The table lists this clonotype with many counts. The chain recombines TRBV7-3 with TRBJ2-3; possibly TRBD2 for D (5 bases). This CDR3 has 13 amino acids. CDR1 and CDR2 from the germline V gene are SGHTA and FQGTGA. The V gene lost 5 bases and the J gene lost 2 bases, with 8 bases spanning the gap. CDR3 bases: TGTGCCAGCAGCCCCGGGATCACAGATACGCAGTATTTT. It translates to CASSPGITDTQYF.

This clonotype was counted at least ten times. The chain employs TRBV25-1 and TRBJ2-2; perhaps TRBD2 as D (5 bases). The CDR3 sequence is 15 residues long. Germline CDR1 is MGHDK and CDR2 is SYGVNS. Trimming stripped 6 bases from V and 4 bases from J, with 15 bases between. This CDR3 reads CASRLSGRSTGELFF. The CDR3 DNA follows: TGTGCCAGCAGATTGAGCGGCAGATCCACCGGGGAGCTGTTTTTT.